These T cell receptor beta chains were read from a single sample in a study of T cell responses to AZD1222 COVID-19 vaccine. Produced via immunoSEQ multiplex PCR; TCRdb's table is partial and in-frame only. Seen here are about 45,000 clones, about 90% observed once, and the top ten hold roughly 1.1%. Sample: peripheral blood, taken 28 days after the second AZD1222 dose. The receptor source for this set is an adult who received the AZD1222 COVID-19 vaccine. Each CDR3 is given without its conserved first and last residue. Size values are once, few and many counts, or a class for expanded clones, and some rows have none.

v_call,clone_size,j_call,cdr3_aa
TRBV30,-,TRBJ1-6,AWSVGAAVRKKYNSPLH
TRBV6-2/TRBV6-3,-,TRBJ2-6,ASSKAGGSGANVLT
TRBV5-1,-,TRBJ2-1,ASSLAVGNYNEQF
TRBV3-1/TRBV3-2,-,TRBJ1-3,ASSPQGAVAGNTIY
TRBV2,-,TRBJ2-7,ASSGGGSYEQY
TRBV29-1,-,TRBJ1-2,SVGARLSGGYT
TRBV10-3,-,TRBJ1-5,AISGTGTGTQPQH
TRBV9,-,TRBJ2-1,ASSQTSGRAGEQF
TRBV7-9,-,TRBJ2-7,ASSSQGNSYEQY
TRBV27,-,TRBJ2-7,ASRTSGRGEQY
TRBV2,-,TRBJ2-1,ASKTFNEQF
TRBV6-6,-,TRBJ1-1,ASSRRKIADRGTEAF
TRBV5-4,-,TRBJ1-6,ASSLARNSPLH
TRBV5-6,-,TRBJ1-2,ASSYGTGANYGYT
TRBV28,-,TRBJ1-1,ASRRGGAGTEAF
TRBV7-2,once,TRBJ2-7,ASSISGSSYEQY
TRBV10-2,-,TRBJ2-1,ASSGGTGLVAEQF
TRBV12-3/TRBV12-4,-,TRBJ1-1,ASSLREVAF
TRBV11-2,few,TRBJ2-1,ASSSRGQGRF
TRBV10-1,once,TRBJ1-3,ASSEHRGPGNTIY
TRBV11-2,-,TRBJ1-6,ASSARTNLKSDSPLH
TRBV3-1/TRBV3-2,-,TRBJ2-1,ASSQNVGAAGGRNEQF
TRBV7-9,-,TRBJ2-7,ASSGTGTTSTYEQY
TRBV5-6,-,TRBJ2-7,ASSLGGYSYEQY
TRBV12-3/TRBV12-4,-,TRBJ1-5,ASRAGDQPQH
TRBV7-2,-,TRBJ2-7,ASSSMTGYEQY
TRBV2,-,TRBJ2-3,ASSSSGRGTDTQY
TRBV9,once,TRBJ1-2,ASSVGTANYGYT
TRBV5-6,-,TRBJ1-5,ASSVQSYSNQPQH
TRBV7-6,-,TRBJ1-3,ASSLGGGASSGNTIY
TRBV9,-,TRBJ1-2,ASSGTGIHGYT
TRBV7-9,-,TRBJ2-1,ASSFGVGGPLKREQF
TRBV12-3/TRBV12-4,-,TRBJ2-2,ASSLLSSGELF
TRBV28,-,TRBJ2-5,ASSLGGRGETQY
TRBV29-1,once,TRBJ1-1,SVGEGNTEAF
TRBV11-2,-,TRBJ2-7,ASSIGYEQY
TRBV5-1,-,TRBJ2-5,ASSFGTAQETQY
TRBV10-3,-,TRBJ1-2,AISNRQGVIYGYT
TRBV27,-,TRBJ2-3,ASSRLAGANVLSTDTQY
TRBV4-3,-,TRBJ2-7,ASSLGTTPNYEQY
TRBV20-1,-,TRBJ1-5,SASEGLHQPQH
TRBV24-1,-,TRBJ2-1,ATRSSGRAGGNEQF
TRBV27,-,TRBJ1-6,ASRWGGANSPLH